This section outlines one T cell receptor (beta chain) sequence together with its context. Its antigen is undetermined. This record belongs to a study of cytomegalovirus exposure and HLA in healthy donors. Study conclusions and caveats: Cytomegalovirus association was listed for 150 to 200 TCR beta chains.

The germline V gene has CDR1 LNHDA and CDR2 SQIVND (reference sequence). The CDR3 consists of 15 residues. The J segment lost 3 bases and the V segment lost 7 bases, leaving 9 bases of the junction unmatched. The PCR was carried out with 60 Vbeta primers and 13 Jbeta primers. The protocol was immunoSEQ multiplex PCR, while the TCRdb copy is restricted to in-frame clones and leaves out a portion. The sample has fewer than 150,000 clones, around 85% seen once; the top ten hold about 6.7%. The rearrangement links TRBV19 to TRBJ1-5, with TRBD1 identical over 7 bases. The clonotype comes from a woman aged 25 to 39 in good health and CMV-seropositive. The sample taken for sequencing was PBMCs. Written as DNA, the CDR3 is TGTGCCAGTAAGCGTGCAGGGGGGACCAATCAGCCCCAGCATTTT. This encodes CASKRAGGTNQPQHF. The full variable domain, in which reference TRBV19 and TRBJ1-5 provide the parts outside the CDR3, is DGGITQSPKYLFRKEGQNVTLSCEQNLNHDAMYWYRQDPGQGLRLIYYSQIVNDFQKGDIAEGYSVSREKKESFPLTVTSAQKNPTAFYLCASKRAGGTNQPQHFGDGTRLSIL.